Below are 31 T cell receptor beta chains sequenced from a single sample in a study of tumor-infiltrating lymphocytes in primary liver carcinoma. The authors took blood RNA from unsorted whole blood and also extracted germline DNA. With a constant-region primer, TCR beta cDNA was made from around 530 ng of total RNA. Three nested multiplex PCR rounds, a slightly modified ARM-PCR, produced the libraries for TCR beta. It was with TRBV1-TRBV30 forward primers and a C-beta reverse primer that the first two PCR rounds were run, at around 11 cycles each. MiXCR, run by TCRdb on the multiplex PCR reads, gives a single entry per CDR3 protein. This repertoire shows fewer than 350,000 distinct CDR3 sequences, about 60% found once; its top ten account for about 8.4%. The source material was peripheral blood. The receptors originated from a man in his forties with primary liver carcinoma and hepatitis B virus infection.

On this clonotype itself: Likely a read error: the CDR3 ends without its conserved phenylalanine or tryptophan. CDR3: CASNFRSGRGDEQFY. In DNA form, the CDR3 reads TGTGCCAGCAACTTTCGGAGCGGGAGGGGCGATGAGCAGTTCTAC. The V call is TRBV11-2, the J call TRBJ2-1, with 10 bases aligning to TRBD2. This CDR3 is built from 15 residues. CDR1 and CDR2 from the germline V gene are SGHAT and FQNNGV. V was pared by 7 bases and J by 8 bases, with 11 bases of the junction left unmatched.

The sample holds a few counts of this clonotype. CDR3 protein: CASSLMGRGNTEAFF. The CDR3 coding sequence is TGCGCCAGCAGCTTGATGGGACGGGGGAACACTGAAGCTTTCTTT. The chain recombines TRBV5-1 with TRBJ1-1; possible D gene TRBD1, 5 bases. Trimming pared 1 base from V and 1 base from J, leaving 11 bases between. Germline loops: CDR1 SGHRS, CDR2 YFSETQ. This CDR3 contains 15 residues.

Remarks on this clonotype: A much larger clonotype is one base distant, so this may be a read error. V is TRBV5-6 and J is TRBJ2-5; 8 bases are shared with TRBD1. The CDR3 extends over 13 amino acids. Germline CDR1 reads SGHDT; CDR2 reads YYEEEE. The V and J ends lost 2 bases and 8 bases, in that order; junction bases with no gene match: 5. CDR3 DNA sequence: TGTGCCAGCAGCTTAGGACAGGGACAAACCCAGTACTTC. Its translation is CASSLGQGQTQYF. The full variable domain, with the rest looked up from reference TRBV5-6 and TRBJ2-5, is DAGVTQSPTHLIKTRGQQVTLRCSPKSGHDTVSWYQQALGQGPQFIFQYYEEEERQRGNFPDRFSGHQFPNYSSELNVNALLLGDSALYLCASSLGQGQTQYFGPGTRLLVL.

On this clonotype itself: One base away lies a much larger clone, so this may be a sequencing read error. The chain uses TRBV14 and TRBJ2-5, with a tentative D call TRBD2 (5 bases). This CDR3 is built from 12 residues. Germline CDR1 is SGHDN and CDR2 is FVKESK. The CDR3, as DNA: TGTGCCAGGAGCCATGGGAGAGAGACCCAGTACTTC. This encodes CARSHGRETQYF. The full variable domain, its missing parts supplied by reference TRBV14 and TRBJ2-5, is EAGVTQFPSHSVIEKGQTVTLRCDPISGHDNLYWYRRVMGKEIKFLLHFVKESKQDESGMPNNRFLAERTGGTYSTLKVQPAELEDSGVYFCARSHGRETQYFGPGTRLLVL.

In the case of this clonotype: Germline and junction disagree at one end, which may indicate a read error. The chain combines TRBV4-1 with TRBJ2-7; D is unclear. Germline loops: CDR1 MGHRA, CDR2 YSYEKL. This CDR3 is 15 amino acids long. The CDR3, as DNA: TGCGCCAGCGGCCAAGATCGGGCCGATGACTACGAGCAGTACTTC. Residues: CASGQDRADDYEQYF.

This clonotype came up many times. The V and J genes are TRBV6-2 or TRBV6-3 and TRBJ2-5; the D gene could be TRBD1 or TRBD2 (5 bases each). The germline gives CDR1 MNHEY, CDR2 SVGEGT. This CDR3 has 13 amino acids. V shed 7 bases and J shed 6 bases, with 15 bases lying between them. The CDR3 loop is CASTLLGAKTQYF. The CDR3 region has the DNA TGTGCCAGCACCCTGCTCGGGGCCAAGACCCAGTACTTC.

Comments on this clonotype: With a much larger clone just one base away, this may be a read error. For the CDR3, the DNA is TGTACCAGCAGTTCGGACAGCTATGGCTACACCTTC. Translation: CTSSSDSYGYTF. The chain couples TRBV6-1 to TRBJ1-2; TRBD1 might be the D (6 bases). The germline CDR1 and CDR2 sequences are MNHNS and SASEGT. The CDR3 is made up of 12 amino acids.

This clonotype was counted many times. J is TRBJ1-5 and V is TRBV6-1; D is unclear. The ends were cut back, 7 bases at V and 0 bases at J, with 13 bases in the middle. The CDR3 runs to 15 residues. Per germline, CDR1 MNHNS and CDR2 SASEGT. CDR3 sequence: CASTDREASNQPQHF. CDR3 bases: TGTGCCAGCACTGACCGCGAGGCTAGCAATCAGCCCCAGCATTTT.

The genes are TRBV5-1 and TRBJ1-2; 7 nucleotides line up with TRBD1. Germline V gene sequence: CDR1 SGHRS, CDR2 YFSETQ. This CDR3 contains 13 residues. V dropped 8 bases and J dropped 4; count of bases not matched to a gene: 8. Here the CDR3 reads CASRQGITYGYTF. DNA of the CDR3: TGCGCCAGTCGACAGGGAATAACCTATGGCTACACCTTC.

The chain carries TRBV11-2 and TRBJ2-7, with 9 bases that match TRBD2. The CDR3 runs to 14 residues. The germline CDR1 and CDR2 sequences are SGHAT and FQNNGV. The CDR3 region is CTGRRLADSYEQYF. CDR3 bases: TGTACCGGCAGACGACTAGCGGACTCCTACGAGCAGTACTTC.

With respect to this clonotype: At one end, the junction sequence differs from germline, possibly due to a read error. The V and J genes are TRBV7-9 and TRBJ2-3; TRBD2 is a possible D gene (5 bases). The CDR3 has 15 amino acids. Germline V gives CDR1 SEHNR, CDR2 FQNEAQ (reference sequence). Written as DNA, the CDR3 is TGTGCCAGCAGCTTAAGGACTTCTAGCATAGATACGCAGTATTTT. Translation: CASSLRTSSIDTQYF.

The CDR3 DNA sequence: TGTGCCAGCAGTGATCCGGGACAGGGGTCCCACGAGCAGTACTTC. Protein product: CASSDPGQGSHEQYF. The chain combines TRBV6-2 or TRBV6-3 with TRBJ2-7; 10 nucleotides agree with TRBD1. The junction had 9 bases not matched to a gene; V was cut back by 5 bases and J by 5 bases. The CDR3 totals 15 residues. Germline CDR1 MNHEY, CDR2 SVGEGT.

This clonotype appeared a few times. The rearrangement links TRBV4-3 to TRBJ2-3; D ambiguous. V lost 0 bases and J 1 base, leaving 17 bases between the germline ends. CDR3 length: 18 residues. The germline V gene has CDR1 LGHNA and CDR2 YSLEER. CDR3 amino acids: CASSQDPTPTRGTDTQYF. DNA of the CDR3: TGCGCCAGCAGCCAAGACCCGACGCCCACCCGTGGCACAGATACGCAGTATTTT.

Remarks on this clonotype: Its ends do not fully match the called genes, so a read error is possible. The chain joins TRBV10-3 to TRBJ1-1, with D hard to call. The CDR3 is 13 residues long. Germline CDR1 is ENHRY and CDR2 is SYGVKD. The CDR3 sequence: CPISNVRTTEAFF. The CDR3 nucleotides read TGTCCCATCAGTAACGTCCGGACCACTGAAGCTTTCTTT.

A word on this clonotype: Since a much larger clone is just one base distant, this may be a read error. The chain combines TRBV5-6 with TRBJ2-1; 9 nucleotides line up with TRBD1. V lost 7 bases, J lost 6 bases, and 8 bases stayed unmatched. Germline-derived CDR1 and CDR2 are SGHDT and YYEEEE. The CDR3 covers 14 residues. The CDR3: CASFPGQGINEQFF. The CDR3 coding sequence is TGTGCCAGCTTCCCGGGACAGGGAATCAATGAGCAGTTCTTC.

Note on this clonotype: Germline and junction disagree at one end, which may indicate a read error. The V and J genes are TRBV6-1 and TRBJ2-5; 11 bases are shared with TRBD1. The length of the CDR3 is 20 residues. Germline CDR1 and CDR2: MNHNS and SASEGT. The DNA of the CDR3 is TGTGCCAGCAGTGAAGCTTACCGGACAGGGGGCGCGGTATGGAGAGAGACCCAGCACTTC. Protein sequence: CASSEAYRTGGAVWRETQHF.

This clonotype was picked up a small number of times. The chain uses TRBV29-1 and TRBJ1-4, with unresolved D. Germline-derived CDR1 and CDR2 are SQVTM and ANQGSEA. The CDR3 has 12 amino acids. V lost 4 bases and J lost 5, with 8 bases in between. CDR3 residues: CSVGMQNEKLFF. The CDR3 bases are TGCAGCGTTGGTATGCAAAATGAAAAACTGTTTTTT.

V gene TRBV2 combines with J gene TRBJ1-1; unclear D gene. The CDR3 extends over 11 amino acids. The V gene's germline CDR1 is SNHLY and CDR2 FYNNEI. V shed 4 bases and J shed 6 bases, with 6 bases lying between them. The CDR3 DNA sequence: TGTGCCAGCAGTGTAAATGCTGAAGCTTTCTTT. Translation gives CASSVNAEAFF. Based on the CDR3 plus reference TRBV2 and TRBJ1-1, the full variable domain is EPEVTQTPSHQVTQMGQEVILRCVPISNHLYFYWYRQILGQKVEFLVSFYNNEISEKSEIFDDQFSVERPDGSNFTLKIRSTKLEDSAMYFCASSVNAEAFFGQGTRLTVV.

Comment on this clonotype: A much larger clonotype is one base distant, so this may be a read error. V usage is TRBV7-9 and J usage is TRBJ1-2, with D perhaps TRBD1 (5 bases). The ends were cut back, 5 bases at V and 0 bases at J, with 16 bases in the middle. This CDR3 has 16 residues. The germline V gene has CDR1 SEHNR and CDR2 FQNEAQ (reference sequence). The DNA of the CDR3 is TGTGCCAGCAGCCAGGCTGGGACCGTTACTAACTATGGCTACACCTTC. This codes for CASSQAGTVTNYGYTF.

The gene calls are TRBV5-4 and TRBJ2-2, with 8 bases identical to TRBD2. The trim removed 1 base at V and 1 base at J, leaving 3 bases unmatched. Germline loops: CDR1 SGHNT, CDR2 YYREEE (reference sequence). This CDR3 is built from 16 residues. CDR3 sequence: CASSLFTSGNTGELFF. The CDR3 DNA reads TGTGCCAGCAGCTTGTTTACTAGCGGGAACACCGGGGAGCTGTTTTTT.

The V gene is TRBV5-1, the J gene TRBJ1-2; TRBD1 matches at 12 bases. V was pared by 3 bases and J by 4 bases, with 7 bases of the junction left unmatched. The CDR3 runs to 16 residues. Germline CDR1 is SGHRS and CDR2 is YFSETQ. CDR3 DNA: TGCGCCAGCAGCTCCCCGGGACAGGGGGCCCCCTATGGCTACACCTTC. Amino acids: CASSSPGQGAPYGYTF.

The genes are TRBV6-1 and TRBJ1-5; TRBD1 matches 7 bases. Germline V gene lookup returns CDR1 MNHNS and CDR2 SASEGT. CDR3 size: 14 residues. Trimming at V came to 6 bases and at J to 7 bases, leaving 9 bases not matched to a gene. CDR3 in amino acids: CASRAGIGGQPQHF. DNA of the CDR3: TGTGCCAGCAGGGCCGGGATAGGGGGCCAGCCCCAGCATTTT.

Details on this clonotype: The germline gene is not matched at one end of the junction; a read error may be the cause. The chain is built from TRBV10-3 and TRBJ2-1; D not resolved. The CDR3 spans 15 residues. The germline gives CDR1 ENHRY, CDR2 SYGVKD. CDR3 nucleotide sequence: TGTGCCATCAATGAGGAACGGCCATGGACCACTGAGCAGTTCTTC. Amino acid sequence: CAINEERPWTTEQFF.

This clonotype was observed many times. The rearrangement links TRBV29-1 to TRBJ2-5; TRBD2 agrees at 7 bases. Germline V gives CDR1 SQVTM, CDR2 ANQGSEA. This CDR3 region has 13 residues. V dropped 2 bases and J dropped 5; count of bases not matched to a gene: 5. CDR3 sequence: CSVERVGGETQYF. As DNA, the CDR3 is TGCAGCGTTGAAAGGGTGGGGGGGGAGACCCAGTACTTC.

In this sample, this clonotype turned up once. This chain connects TRBV5-1 to TRBJ2-2; possibly TRBD1 for D (6 bases). The germline CDR1 and CDR2 sequences are SGHRS and YFSETQ. V was shortened by 6 bases and J by 0 bases, with 12 bases between the two germline ends. The CDR3 is made up of 15 amino acids. The CDR3 bases are TGCGCCAGCATTTCAGGACAGACGAACACCGGGGAGCTGTTTTTT. Protein sequence: CASISGQTNTGELFF.

In regard to this clonotype: Germline is not matched at one junction end, which may reflect a read error. This sequence joins TRBV11-1 and TRBJ2-1; TRBD2 matches 7 bases. Germline V gene lookup returns CDR1 SGHAT and CDR2 FQDESV (reference sequence). The CDR3 sequence is 16 residues long. CDR3 bases: TGTACCAGCAGCCTCCTACCAGCGGGGCAGTACAATGAGCAGTTCTTC. It translates to CTSSLLPAGQYNEQFF.

This clonotype was seen at least ten times. The chain has TRBV30 and TRBJ2-2; 7 positions match TRBD2. CDR1 and CDR2 (germline): GTSNPN, SVGIG (reference sequence). The CDR3 extends over 16 amino acids. The junction had 12 bases not matched to a gene; V was cut back by 4 bases and J by 4 bases. The CDR3 reads CAWKEGGGIFTGELFF. CDR3 DNA sequence: TGTGCCTGGAAAGAAGGCGGGGGAATTTTCACCGGGGAGCTGTTTTTT.

Note on this clonotype: This CDR3 fails to terminate in the conserved phenylalanine or tryptophan, so it likely reflects a read error. This sequence joins TRBV11-2 and TRBJ2-6; D assignment may be TRBD1 or TRBD2 (5 bases each). V was cut by 4 bases and J by 2 bases, with 15 bases left in between. Germline V gene lookup returns CDR1 SGHAT and CDR2 FQNNGV. The CDR3 sequence is 17 residues long. CDR3 residues: CASSSTRGETGANVLTL. In DNA form, the CDR3 reads TGTGCCAGCAGCTCGACGAGAGGGGAAACTGGGGCCAACGTCCTGACTTTA.

Remarks on this clonotype: One junction end does not reproduce the germline sequence, and a read error may be involved. V gene TRBV29-1 combines with J gene TRBJ1-4; D not certain. The CDR3 has 12 residues. Per germline, CDR1 SQVTM and CDR2 ANQGSEA. The CDR3, as DNA: TGCAGCGCAAGACCGGGAAATGAAAAACTATTTTTT. It specifies CSARPGNEKLFF.

As to this clonotype: The germline gene is not matched at one end of the junction; a read error may be the cause. The chain combines TRBV5-6 with TRBJ2-3; 12 bases are shared with TRBD2. This CDR3 spans 16 amino acids. Germline CDR1 reads SGHDT; CDR2 reads YYEEEE. CDR3 DNA sequence: TGTGCCAGCAGCTGGAGTGGGCTAGCGGGGGGGGATATGCAGTATTTT. It translates to CASSWSGLAGGDMQYF. Together with reference TRBV5-6 and TRBJ2-3, the CDR3 gives the full variable domain: DAGVTQSPTHLIKTRGQQVTLRCSPKSGHDTVSWYQQALGQGPQFIFQYYEEEERQRGNFPDRFSGHQFPNYSSELNVNALLLGDSALYLCASSWSGLAGGDMQYFGPGTRLTVL.

Details on this clonotype: A much larger clone lies one base from this, so it may be a read error. J is TRBJ2-7 and V is TRBV4-3; possibly TRBD2 for D (6 bases). This CDR3 is 13 amino acids long. Germline values: CDR1 LGHNA, CDR2 YSLEER. Trimming stripped 2 bases from V and 10 bases from J, with 15 bases between. In DNA form, the CDR3 reads TGCGCCAGCAGCCAACCGGGAGAGTCCGATCAGTACTTC. Its translation: CASSQPGESDQYF.